Listed below are T cell receptor beta chains from one sample, sequenced in a study of blood T cell repertoires in COVID-19. Sequencing used immunoSEQ multiplex PCR; TCRdb keeps in-frame clones, though not all of them. The sample has roughly 250,000 clones; approximately 80% are singletons. The sequencing input was peripheral blood. All receptors derive from a woman aged 80 or older with active or convalescent COVID-19. CDR3s include the opening cysteine and the closing phenylalanine or tryptophan. The size field is filled for only some rows; it gives once, few, many or a size class.

>TRBJ1-5|NA|TRBV7-2
CASSSRQGYVQPQHF
>TRBJ2-7|NA|TRBV5-1
CASSLGHEQYF
>TRBJ2-1|NA|TRBV29-1
CSVDRGPYNEQFF
>TRBJ1-6|NA|TRBV7-9
CASAPQGAGSPLHF
>TRBJ2-7|once|TRBV10-2
CASTPDGEGQQYF
>TRBJ2-1|NA|TRBV19
CASTQGQGNNEQFF
>TRBJ2-5|NA|TRBV28
CASSPRTSGSRETQYF
>TRBJ2-3|NA|TRBV5-1
CASSLANSGTDTQYF
>TRBJ1-1|NA|TRBV20-1
CSASLAGRNTEAFF
>TRBJ2-5|NA|TRBV28
CASSLNPGQGEETQYF
>TRBJ1-1|NA|TRBV18
CASSPERTEAFF
>TRBJ1-6|NA|TRBV10-3
CAISGTGQWSPLHF
>TRBJ2-4|NA|TRBV6-5
CASSYSGQGGLYF
>TRBJ2-3|NA|TRBV2
CASSPYERTPF
>TRBJ1-5|NA|TRBV30
CAWSAGDNQPQHF
>TRBJ1-4|NA|TRBV6-1
CASSEARGPKLFF
>TRBJ1-2|NA|TRBV28
CASSLQTRGLGYTF
>TRBJ2-2|NA|TRBV5-4
CASSHPKPGQGAGELFF
>TRBJ1-2|NA|TRBV19
CASSPPTRQGMYGYTF
>TRBJ2-1|NA|TRBV28
CASRRRPSYNEQFF
>TRBJ2-1|NA|TRBV7-9
CASSYRGSYNEQFF
>TRBJ1-2|NA|TRBV10-1
CASSDGVNYGYTF
>TRBJ2-3|NA|TRBV24-1
CATSGGGTDTQYF
>TRBJ1-1|many|TRBV6-5
CASSDPRTGNTEAFF
>TRBJ1-1|NA|TRBV11-3
CASSPGTGEAFF
>TRBJ1-5|NA|TRBV14
CASSQETPSRGQPQHF
>TRBJ2-1|NA|TRBV7-9
CASTPMGRGRGFGEQFF
>TRBJ2-1|NA|TRBV27
CASSSLAAGRNEQFF
>TRBJ1-2|NA|TRBV5-1
CASSSGTNREGYTF
>TRBJ1-5|NA|TRBV2
CASNTDRHSNQPQHF
>TRBJ1-5|NA|TRBV10-3
CAISGGQGPNQPQHF
>TRBJ1-3|NA|TRBV25-1
CASSAGTNSGNTIYF
>TRBJ1-5|NA|TRBV5-1
CASSLDGVNNQPQHF
>TRBJ1-4|NA|TRBV3-1/TRBV3-2
CASSRAGTNEKLFF
>TRBJ2-1|NA|TRBV7-8
CASSLAAGVVDEQFF
>TRBJ1-4|few|TRBV7-2
CASSRGQGEKLFF
>TRBJ1-1|NA|TRBV3-1/TRBV3-2
CASSHDLGQREAFF
>TRBJ1-4|NA|TRBV5-1
CASSSPGDRGLTNEKLFF
>TRBJ2-7|NA|TRBV5-1
CASSPGLGDEQYF
>TRBJ2-6|NA|TRBV19
CASKAQGAEGANVLTF
>TRBJ1-6|NA|TRBV5-1
CASSRVPRDRPRIDNSPLHF
>TRBJ1-3|many|TRBV19
CASGIFSGNTIYF
>TRBJ2-7|NA|TRBV28
CASSPPPLAGGNYEQYF
>TRBJ1-3|few|TRBV3-1/TRBV3-2
CASSQAGGNTIYF
>TRBJ2-2|NA|TRBV2
CASSLPTSTLLSGELFF
>TRBJ2-2|NA|TRBV21-1
CASSKVGSGGYTGELFF
>TRBJ1-1|NA|TRBV3-1/TRBV3-2
CASSQDFRNTEAFF
>TRBJ2-4|NA|TRBV6-2/TRBV6-3
CASSSGQTRNIQYF
>TRBJ1-2|NA|TRBV28
CASSLTGGSYGYTF
>TRBJ2-1|NA|TRBV5-1
CARSLGAGGSYNEQFF
>TRBJ2-1|NA|TRBV5-1
CASSLGQGASDEQFF
>TRBJ2-1|NA|TRBV30
CAWSVSGTSLFF
>TRBJ2-2|NA|TRBV5-8
CASSLLAGSAGELFF
>TRBJ1-1|NA|TRBV2
CASSEVTTNTEAFF